Listed here is a single T cell receptor beta chain. What it binds is unknown. These data originate in a study of OX40 agonist ivuxolimab in advanced cancers. The assay was immunoSEQ multiplex PCR, and TCRdb's table has in-frame clones only and misses some. The sample lists more than 100,000 clones, about 92% seen once, with more than 1% in the top ten. General study points: Several nonresponders also turned out to have low normalized T-cell clonal expansion.

CDR3 length equals 15 residues. Trimming removed 2 bases from V and 0 bases from J; junction bases left unmatched: 3. From germline, CDR1 is SGHRS and CDR2 YFSETQ. The rearrangement joins TRBV5-1 to TRBJ1-1, with TRBD1 matching 8 bases. The sequence was obtained from an adult with an advanced solid tumor such as melanoma, head and neck, liver or kidney cancer. This material consisted of CD4+ or CD8+ T cells sorted from blood, taken in a trial of the OX40 agonist ivuxolimab. In DNA, the CDR3 is TGCGCCAGCAGCTTAGGGACAGGAATGAACACTGAAGCTTTCTTT. It encodes CASSLGTGMNTEAFF.